The clone carrying this T cell receptor (beta chain) has only a few counts. This sample stems from a study of blood T cell repertoires in COVID-19. At the level of the study: Material from acute and convalescent COVID-19 was sourced from the United States, Italy and Spain. The cDNA or gDNA used as material had been derived from T cells, B-cell-depleted T cells, or PBMCs.

In the authors' methods: Reference gene primer amplification gave estimated nucleated cell counts. Assay: immunoSEQ multiplex PCR; the TCRdb copy retains only in-frame clones and omits some. V and J calls and clone size are as listed in that table; D and trimming were resolved from the DNA. The data show 70,000 to 90,000 clones, with roughly 70% seen just once and 2% to 3% held by the top ten. This CDR3 has 15 residues. Germline V gene sequence: CDR1 SGHRS, CDR2 YFSETQ. Trimming at V came to 2 bases and at J to 7 bases, leaving 6 bases not matched to a gene. This sequence originates from a human donor with acute or convalescent COVID-19. The donor label of this sample is uncertain. The chain is built from TRBV5-1 and TRBJ2-4; 10 nucleotides align to TRBD1. The sequencing sample was made of peripheral blood. CDR3 sequence reads: CASSFSGTGENIQYF. The CDR3 DNA follows: TGCGCCAGCAGCTTTTCCGGGACAGGGGAGAACATTCAGTACTTC.